These 29 T cell receptor beta chains were all obtained from the same sample, sequenced in a study of human T cells and chemical hapten exposure. Time point noted: patch test 2, 6 weeks after DPC sensitization. Treatment meaning: therapeutic diphenylcyclopropenone sensitization with weekly scalp DPC. It was from unfractionated whole blood that total RNA was extracted. In TCRdb, the RACE reads were re-called with MiXCR into one record per CDR3 protein. In the table there are around 42,000 distinct CDR3 sequences, about 9.6% of which are singletons. Sequencing used whole blood, obtained in connection with sensitization to the hapten diphenylcyclopropenone (DPC). The source is a woman younger than 45 with alopecia areata. Some clones in this sample may be carry-over from other donors' samples.

This clonotype was observed a few times. The J gene is TRBJ2-5, the V gene TRBV5-1; TRBD2 matches 8 bases. The V segment lost 6 bases and the J segment 1 base; nucleotides outside the gene matches: 2. Germline CDR1 reads SGHRS; CDR2 reads YFSETQ. The CDR3 is 13 amino acids. The CDR3 bases are TGCGCCAGCACGGGAGGGACCCAAGAGACCCAGTACTTC. Translating gives CASTGGTQETQYF. Complete variable domain (other parts from reference TRBV5-1 and TRBJ2-5): KAGVTQTPRYLIKTRGQQVTLSCSPISGHRSVSWYQQTPGQGLQFLFEYFSETQRNKGNFPGRFSGRQFSNSRSEMNVSTLELGDSALYLCASTGGTQETQYFGPGTRLLVL.

This clonotype was picked up many times. The chain employs TRBV28 and TRBJ2-5; TRBD1 might be the D (6 bases). Germline values: CDR1 MDHEN, CDR2 SYDVKM. V gave up 6 bases and J gave up 4 bases, with 18 bases separating them. This CDR3 comprises 15 residues. This CDR3 is CASSMTGTGAETQYF. The CDR3 DNA sequence: TGTGCCAGCAGCATGACAGGTACTGGGGCAGAGACCCAGTACTTC.

This clonotype was recorded many times. V and J are TRBV24-1 and TRBJ2-5; D remains unclear. The CDR3 contains 14 residues. V lost 0 bases to trimming and J lost 1 base, with 5 bases between them. CDR1 is KGHDR and CDR2 is SFDVKD in the germline V gene. DNA for the CDR3: TGTGCCACCAGTGATTTGCACGGCCAAGAGACCCAGTACTTC. Translated, it gives CATSDLHGQETQYF.

This clonotype was found many times. The CDR3 sequence is CASSQEPPGQGNTIYF. CDR3 nucleotides: TGCGCCAGCAGCCAAGAACCCCCCGGACAGGGAAACACCATATATTTT. The V and J genes are TRBV4-3 and TRBJ1-3; TRBD1 might be the D (6 bases). The CDR3 contains 16 residues. Trimming removed 0 bases at V and 4 bases at J, with 13 bases between. Germline CDR1 LGHNA, CDR2 YSLEER.

This clonotype was observed many times. The V gene is TRBV28, the J gene TRBJ1-2, with D perhaps TRBD1 (6 bases). This CDR3 spans 16 amino acids. Germline lookup yields CDR1 MDHEN and CDR2 SYDVKM. Trimming left V 3 bases short and J 8 bases short, with 22 bases between. Here the CDR3 reads CASSFPDITGKEGYTF. For the CDR3, the DNA is TGTGCCAGCAGTTTTCCGGATATTACAGGGAAAGAAGGCTACACCTTC.

This clonotype was picked up many times. The chain joins TRBV7-2 to TRBJ2-7; D unresolved. This CDR3 contains 12 residues. V was clipped by 3 bases and J by 1 base, with 4 bases between them. The germline gives CDR1 SGHTA, CDR2 FQGNSA. The CDR3: CASSLPSYEQYF. The CDR3, as DNA: TGTGCCAGCAGCTTGCCGTCCTACGAGCAGTACTTC. The complete variable domain, with remaining parts taken from reference TRBV7-2 and TRBJ2-7, reads GAGVSQSPSNKVTEKGKDVELRCDPISGHTALYWYRQSLGQGLEFLIYFQGNSAPDKSGLPSDRFSAERTGGSVSTLTIQRTQQEDSAVYLCASSLPSYEQYFGPGTRLTVT.

This clonotype was recorded many times. The genes are TRBV3-1 and TRBJ2-7, with 8 bases identical to TRBD2. Germline trimming cut 0 bases from V and 2 bases from J; bases unmatched to any gene: 3. CDR1 and CDR2 from the germline V gene are LGHDT and YNNKEL (reference sequence). This CDR3 has 15 residues. For the CDR3, the DNA is TGTGCCAGCAGCCAAGAAGGCGGGGGGCCCTACGAGCAGTACTTC. Amino acid sequence: CASSQEGGGPYEQYF.

This clonotype was observed at least ten times. The rearrangement joins TRBV28 to TRBJ2-7; 9 bases map to TRBD1. The CDR3 covers 14 residues. Trimming cost V 3 bases and J 10 bases; bases outside gene matches: 10. Looked up from germline, CDR1 is MDHEN and CDR2 is SYDVKM. The CDR3 region has the DNA TGTGCCAGCAGTTTGTGGGACAGGGTCCAGTTTCAGTACTTC. Its translation is CASSLWDRVQFQYF.

The genes are TRBV4-3 and TRBJ1-4; D perhaps matches TRBD1 (6 bases). CDR1 and CDR2 from the germline V gene are LGHNA and YSLEER. The CDR3 consists of 15 residues. V dropped 0 bases and J dropped 8 bases, with 13 bases sitting between them. The CDR3 protein is CASSQDFGGGEKLFF. Here the CDR3 DNA reads TGCGCCAGCAGCCAAGATTTTGGAGGGGGAGAAAAACTGTTTTTT.

This clonotype was detected many times. V gene TRBV18 combines with J gene TRBJ1-6; D unclear. CDR1 is KGHSH, CDR2 LQKENI, per germline. This CDR3 is built from 14 residues. V lost 1 base, J lost 9 bases, and 10 bases lay in between. This CDR3 reads CASSPLGETSPLHF. Here the CDR3 DNA reads TGTGCCAGCTCACCACTGGGTGAGACTTCACCCCTCCACTTT.

In this sample, this clonotype turned up many times. The rearrangement uses TRBV25-1 and TRBJ2-7; TRBD1 might be the D (6 bases). Germline CDR1 reads MGHDK; CDR2 reads SYGVNS. The V and J ends lost 6 bases and 4 bases respectively, with 16 bases between them. The CDR3 is made up of 14 amino acids. The CDR3 region is CASSPGQDRYEQYF. The CDR3 coding sequence is TGTGCCAGCAGCCCGGGACAAGACCGTTACGAGCAGTACTTC.

This clonotype was counted at least ten times. This chain uses TRBV27 with TRBJ1-5; no clear D. V shed 3 bases and J shed 4 bases, with 10 bases lying between them. The CDR3 is 14 residues long. Germline lookup yields CDR1 MNHEY and CDR2 SMNVEV (reference sequence). For the CDR3, the DNA is TGTGCCAGCAGTTTGCCCGGACTGAATCAGCCCCAGCATTTT. Translating it yields CASSLPGLNQPQHF.

The table lists this clonotype with a few counts. In DNA form, the CDR3 reads TGTGCCAGCAGCAAACTAGGACAGGGGGCACACGAGCAGTACTTC. The encoded protein is CASSKLGQGAHEQYF. The chain joins TRBV21-1 to TRBJ2-7; TRBD1 is the table's D call, not checked against the DNA. TRBV21-1 is shown as a pseudogene. This CDR3 region has 15 residues.

V gene TRBV28 combines with J gene TRBJ2-3; D remains ambiguous. The length of the CDR3 is 11 residues. The V gene lost 5 bases and the J gene lost 6 bases, with 6 bases spanning the gap. The V gene's germline CDR1 is MDHEN and CDR2 SYDVKM. The CDR3: CASSPEDTQYF. CDR3 sequence (DNA): TGTGCCAGCAGTCCCGAGGATACGCAGTATTTT.

This clonotype appeared a few times. This chain connects TRBV12-3 or TRBV12-4 to TRBJ2-2; tentative D call: TRBD2 (6 bases). The CDR3 loop spans 15 amino acids. Trimming left V 6 bases short and J 1 base short, with 12 bases between. The CDR3 DNA is TGTGCCAGCAGCCCCGGGGGTGTGAACACCGGGGAGCTGTTTTTT. Translation gives CASSPGGVNTGELFF.

This clonotype showed up many times. The chain carries TRBV19 and TRBJ2-1; 7 nucleotides line up with TRBD2. V lost 3 bases to trimming and J lost 2 bases; unmatched junction nucleotides: 4. CDR3 length: 15 residues. Germline CDR1 and CDR2: LNHDA and SQIVND (reference sequence). The CDR3 bases are TGTGCCAGTAGTATGGTAGCGGGCCCCTACAATGAGCAGTTCTTC. It encodes CASSMVAGPYNEQFF.

The sample holds many counts of this clonotype. The chain joins TRBV7-9 to TRBJ2-1; no clear D. V lost 2 bases and J lost 5, with 4 bases in between. Germline-derived CDR1 and CDR2 are SEHNR and FQNEAQ (reference sequence). The CDR3 extends over 12 amino acids. The CDR3 spells CASSLTDNEQFF. The CDR3 nucleotides are TGTGCCAGCAGCTTAACAGACAATGAGCAGTTCTTC. Supplemented by reference TRBV7-9 and TRBJ2-1, the full variable domain reads DTGVSQNPRHKITKRGQNVTFRCDPISEHNRLYWYRQTLGQGPEFLTYFQNEAQLEKSRLLSDRFSAERPKGSFSTLEIQRTEQGDSAMYLCASSLTDNEQFFGPGTRLTVL.

This clonotype was detected a few times. The chain carries TRBV20-1 and TRBJ2-1; 10 nucleotides agree with TRBD1. Germline values: CDR1 DFQATT, CDR2 SNEGSKA (reference sequence). Trimming removed 3 bases from V and 13 bases from J; junction bases left unmatched: 15. The CDR3 extends over 15 amino acids. As DNA, the CDR3 is TGCAGTGCTAGGGCCCTGATTGGCGGGACAGGGGATCAGTTCTTC. Residues: CSARALIGGTGDQFF.

This clonotype has ten or more counts. V gene TRBV27 combines with J gene TRBJ2-2; no clear D gene. Trimming stripped 2 bases from V and 7 bases from J, with 5 bases between. This CDR3 spans 12 amino acids. Per germline, CDR1 MNHEY and CDR2 SMNVEV (reference sequence). The DNA for the CDR3 is TGTGCCAGCAGTTTAATCAACGGGGAGCTGTTTTTT. This sequence encodes CASSLINGELFF.

The table lists this clonotype with a few counts. This rearrangement joins TRBV6-1 to TRBJ1-4; a weak D match, TRBD1 (6 bases). Trimming took 3 bases from V and 13 from J, leaving 15 bases between them. Germline V CDR1 and CDR2: MNHNS, SASEGT. CDR3 length equals 13 residues. In DNA form, the CDR3 reads TGTGCCAGCAGTGAGGCAGGGGTTTGGGGACTGTTTTTT. It codes for CASSEAGVWGLFF.

This clonotype was counted many times. The gene calls are TRBV5-4 and TRBJ2-1, with unresolved D. The CDR3 runs 15 residues. CDR1 and CDR2 from the germline V gene are SGHNT and YYREEE (reference sequence). V gave up 0 bases and J gave up 0 bases, with 7 bases separating them. The CDR3 region is CASSLGVSSYNEQFF. CDR3 coding DNA: TGTGCCAGCAGCTTGGGGGTGAGCTCCTACAATGAGCAGTTCTTC.

The CDR3 is CASSLDRTLNSPLHF. DNA of the CDR3: TGTGCCAGCAGCCTGGACAGGACCCTAAATTCACCCCTCCACTTT. V and J are TRBV6-6 and TRBJ1-6; 7 nucleotides line up with TRBD1. This CDR3 is built from 15 residues. V gave up 6 bases and J gave up 7 bases; unmatched junction bases: 9. Germline loops: CDR1 MNHNY, CDR2 SVGAGI (reference sequence).

The rearrangement uses TRBV4-2 and TRBJ2-2; 11 positions match TRBD2. The CDR3 is 18 amino acids. Trimming at V came to 0 bases and at J to 4 bases, leaving 7 bases not matched to a gene. Germline V gene sequence: CDR1 LGHNA, CDR2 YNFKEQ. CDR3 sequence: CASSQDTPLAGGTGELFF. CDR3 DNA sequence: TGTGCCAGCAGCCAAGATACCCCCCTAGCGGGGGGCACCGGGGAGCTGTTTTTT.

This clonotype was picked up many times. The chain uses TRBV12-3 or TRBV12-4 and TRBJ1-4; tentatively, D is TRBD1 (5 bases). The CDR3 spans 17 residues. Trimming stripped 5 bases from V and 3 bases from J, with 19 bases between. As DNA, the CDR3 is TGTGCCAGCAGTCTGGGGGGAACCACTACACCTAATGAAAAACTGTTTTTT. It yields the protein CASSLGGTTTPNEKLFF.

The sample holds many counts of this clonotype. V and J are TRBV6-6 and TRBJ2-7; TRBD1 aligns across 7 bases. The CDR3 is 15 amino acids. V lost 5 bases, J lost 1 base, and 8 bases stayed unmatched. The V gene's germline CDR1 is MNHNY and CDR2 SVGAGI (reference sequence). CDR3 coding DNA: TGTGCCAGCAGTGGGACGGGACAGATTTCCTACGAGCAGTACTTC. This gives the protein CASSGTGQISYEQYF.

In this sample, this clonotype turned up once. The chain employs TRBV19 and TRBJ1-1; no firm D call. Germline V CDR1 and CDR2: LNHDA, SQIVND (reference sequence). V lost 7 bases to trimming and J lost 4 bases, with 7 bases between them. The CDR3 extends over 11 amino acids. CDR3 amino acids: CASTSSTEAFF. The CDR3 region has the DNA TGTGCCAGTACCTCGAGCACTGAAGCTTTCTTT.

The chain joins TRBV12-3 or TRBV12-4 to TRBJ1-1, with D possibly TRBD1 on 5 matching bases. This CDR3 is 12 amino acids long. Trimming left V 5 bases short and J 3 bases short, with 7 bases between. In DNA, the CDR3 is TGTGCCAGCAGTGACAGCTACACTGAAGCTTTCTTT. This sequence encodes CASSDSYTEAFF.

The chain recombines TRBV7-2 with TRBJ2-5; D may be TRBD2 (7 bases). Looked up from germline, CDR1 is SGHTA and CDR2 is FQGNSA. V was clipped by 5 bases and J by 1 base, with 17 bases between them. CDR3 length equals 16 residues. The CDR3 here is CASSRRGRGSQETQYF. CDR3 DNA sequence: TGTGCCAGCAGCCGGAGAGGGAGGGGGAGCCAAGAGACCCAGTACTTC.

As to this clonotype: Since a much larger clone is just one base distant, this may be a read error. This chain connects TRBV20-1 to TRBJ2-3; D possibly corresponds to TRBD2 (6 bases). Trimming left V 5 bases short and J 4 bases short, with 10 bases between. The CDR3 length is 12 residues. Per germline, CDR1 DFQATT and CDR2 SNEGSKA (reference sequence). The CDR3 region has the DNA TGCAGTGCTGGAGGGCAGGCAGATACGCAGTATTTT. Residues: CSAGGQADTQYF.